This T cell receptor (beta chain) was retrieved from a study of T cell repertoires in cytomegalovirus infection. Study-level findings and limits: The cumulative frequency of public TCR beta families identified carriers of CMV plus the relevant HLA. HLA-C-restricted TCR beta clonotypes specific for CMV led the ex vivo response.

TCRdb processed the reads anew with MiXCR; each CDR3 protein has one entry. Of fewer than 300,000 distinct CDR3 sequences listed, around 25% are singletons. Trimming pared 7 bases from V and 6 bases from J, leaving 9 bases between. CDR3 length: 10 amino acids. Germline CDR1 reads SQVTM; CDR2 reads ANQGSEA. The sample holds a few counts of this clonotype. Antigen specificity is unknown. The sequencing sample was made of PBMCs. The chain combines TRBV29-1 with TRBJ1-1; a weak D match, TRBD1 (6 bases). This TCR derives from a human donor in good health (CMV status not recorded). Some clones in this sample may be carry-over from other donors' samples. The CDR3 region has the DNA TGCAGCGGCGGGGGGCCTGAAGCTTTCTTT. It specifies CSGGGPEAFF.